These 15 T cell receptor beta chains came from one sample sequenced in a study of cytomegalovirus exposure and HLA in healthy donors. PCR amplification relied on 60 Vbeta primers (plus 13 Jbeta primers). This table comes from immunoSEQ multiplex PCR, and its TCRdb copy is limited to in-frame clones, with some not included. The sample shows 85,000 or so clones, and approximately 1% sits with its ten largest clones. Sequencing input: PBMCs. Receptor source: a woman aged 25 to 45 in good health and CMV-seronegative.

This chain joins TRBV5-1 and TRBJ2-7; the match to TRBD2 covers 12 bases. The germline gives CDR1 SGHRS, CDR2 YFSETQ. V lost 4 bases, J lost 4 bases, and 3 bases stayed unmatched. The CDR3 length is 14 residues. CDR3 protein: CASSPTSGGYEQYF. CDR3 nucleotides: TGCGCCAGCAGCCCGACTAGCGGGGGTTACGAGCAGTACTTC.

This chain uses TRBV19 with TRBJ2-7, with a possible D match to TRBD2 (6 bases). The germline V gene encodes CDR1 LNHDA and CDR2 SQIVND (reference sequence). V lost 3 bases to trimming and J lost 7 bases, with 10 bases between them. This CDR3 comprises 12 residues. The DNA for the CDR3 is TGTGCCAGTAGTATGGGCGGGGCTGAGCAGTACTTC. Protein product: CASSMGGAEQYF.

CDR3 loop: CAWRATGISGNTIYF. The CDR3 DNA sequence: TGTGCCTGGAGAGCAACAGGGATCTCTGGAAACACCATATATTTT. The gene calls are TRBV30 and TRBJ1-3; tentative D call: TRBD1 (6 bases). Deletions cut 3 bases from V and 0 bases from J, with 12 bases between. This CDR3 has 15 amino acids. CDR1 is GTSNPN, CDR2 SVGIG, per germline (reference sequence).

This chain uses TRBV19 with TRBJ1-5; a weak D match, TRBD1 (6 bases). In germline, CDR1 is LNHDA, CDR2 SQIVND (reference sequence). V lost 5 bases to trimming and J lost 2 bases, with 13 bases between them. The CDR3 consists of 15 residues. The CDR3 bases are TGTGCCAGTAGTCAGACAGGATTTGGCAATCAGCCCCAGCATTTT. Encoded protein: CASSQTGFGNQPQHF.

The gene calls are TRBV5-6 and TRBJ2-5, with D tentatively TRBD1 (5 bases). The CDR3 has 13 amino acids. Looked up from germline, CDR1 is SGHDT and CDR2 is YYEEEE. The V and J ends lost 3 bases and 2 bases respectively, with 8 bases between them. The CDR3 sequence: CASSSGQQETQYF. CDR3 DNA sequence: TGTGCCAGCAGCTCAGGGCAACAAGAGACCCAGTACTTC.

The rearrangement joins TRBV27 to TRBJ1-2; TRBD1 matches at 9 bases. Germline assignment: CDR1 MNHEY and CDR2 SMNVEV (reference sequence). The J segment lost 3 bases and the V segment lost 4 bases, leaving 6 bases of the junction unmatched. The CDR3 has 15 residues. CDR3 amino acids: CASSSPGQGHYGYTF. CDR3 bases: TGTGCCAGCAGTTCCCCCGGACAGGGGCACTATGGCTACACCTTC.

The chain employs TRBV29-1 and TRBJ1-5; the match to TRBD1 covers 7 bases. The germline V gene encodes CDR1 SQVTM and CDR2 ANQGSEA. V shed 7 bases and J 2 bases; nucleotides not matched to a gene: 11. The CDR3 contains 15 residues. CDR3 sequence reads: CSELTGTLCNQPQHF. The CDR3 region has the DNA TGCAGCGAGTTGACAGGGACCCTTTGCAATCAGCCCCAGCATTTT.

V usage is TRBV10-3 and J usage is TRBJ1-1, with no clear D. Germline loops: CDR1 ENHRY, CDR2 SYGVKD. V lost 11 bases and J 5 bases, leaving 18 bases between the germline ends. This CDR3 is built from 13 residues. The CDR3 region has the DNA TGTGCCGTAATTTCGATCCCGGGGACTGAAGCTTTCTTT. Its protein is CAVISIPGTEAFF.

The chain combines TRBV18 with TRBJ2-7; 10 positions agree with TRBD2. V lost 2 bases and J lost 2; bases outside the gene matches: 6. The length of the CDR3 is 16 residues. Germline V gives CDR1 KGHSH, CDR2 LQKENI. CDR3 DNA: TGTGCCAGCTCACCATTGGGACTAGCGTCCCCCTACGAGCAGTACTTC. Protein sequence: CASSPLGLASPYEQYF.

In the case of this clone: An end of the junction differs from the germline gene, which may be a read error. The chain has TRBV30 and TRBJ1-6; tentatively, D is TRBD1 (6 bases). The CDR3 sequence is 15 residues long. CDR1 GTSNPN and CDR2 SVGIG come from the germline V gene (reference sequence). The CDR3 here is CAGSSQTGYNSPLHF. The CDR3 bases are TGTGCCGGGAGTTCCCAGACAGGATATAATTCACCCCTCCACTTT.

The V and J genes are TRBV6-1 and TRBJ1-6; 7 nucleotides align to TRBD1. The V segment lost 7 bases and the J segment 7 bases; nucleotides outside the gene matches: 10. Per the germline V gene, CDR1 is MNHNS and CDR2 is SASEGT. The CDR3 runs to 15 residues. Here the CDR3 DNA reads TGTGCCAGCACCCGAGGGGGACAGCTAAATTCACCCCTCCACTTT. Protein: CASTRGGQLNSPLHF.

V and J are TRBV6-1 and TRBJ2-1; TRBD2 agrees at 7 bases. J was trimmed by 5 bases and V by 5 bases; bases with no gene match: 9. Germline CDR1 reads MNHNS; CDR2 reads SASEGT. The CDR3 length is 15 residues. CDR3 DNA sequence: TGTGCCAGCAGTAGGGTTGGGACTACCGACAATGAGCAGTTCTTC. Translated: CASSRVGTTDNEQFF.

V and J are TRBV19 and TRBJ2-3; the D gene is possibly TRBD2 (5 bases). V was trimmed by 1 base and J by 4 bases, leaving 12 bases between them. Germline assignment: CDR1 LNHDA and CDR2 SQIVND (reference sequence). CDR3 length: 15 residues. CDR3 sequence (DNA): TGTGCCAGTAGTATAGGCAACGGGAAGGCAGATACGCAGTATTTT. Its translation: CASSIGNGKADTQYF.

J is TRBJ1-5 and V is TRBV7-9; D call uncertain. The ends were cut back, 3 bases at V and 4 bases at J, with 10 bases in the middle. Per germline, CDR1 SEHNR and CDR2 FQNEAQ (reference sequence). The CDR3 runs to 14 residues. CDR3 nucleotides: TGTGCCAGCAGCTTTGAGGGTATGAATCAGCCCCAGCATTTT. Translation: CASSFEGMNQPQHF.

The V and J genes are TRBV6-5 and TRBJ2-7; D ambiguous. Deletions cut 2 bases from V and 2 bases from J, with 7 bases between. This CDR3 is built from 13 residues. CDR1 and CDR2 from the germline V gene are MNHEY and SVGAGI. The CDR3 DNA sequence: TGTGCCAGCAGTTACATGGCTGCCTACGAGCAGTACTTC. Its protein is CASSYMAAYEQYF.